This T cell receptor (beta chain) stems from a study of CD8 T cells in ankylosing spondylitis. General observations from the study: There was a TCR beta motif, made of several highly homologous variants, that appeared characteristic of ankylosing spondylitis blood.

This clonotype was counted a few times. Its antigen is still unknown. The J segment lost 6 bases and the V segment lost 2 bases, leaving 2 bases of the junction unmatched. CDR3 length equals 15 residues. TCRdb re-derived calls from the 5' RACE reads in MiXCR, one entry per CDR3 protein. The sample records about 150,000 distinct CDR3 sequences, roughly a third being singletons. Source material: synovial fluid, either unsorted or a sorted T cell fraction (not recorded which). The chain joins TRBV12-3 or TRBV12-4 to TRBJ2-2; 11 bases agree with TRBD1. The TCR comes from a male donor with ankylosing spondylitis. CDR3 in DNA: TGTGCCAGCAGTTTAAGGACAGGGGGCTCCGGGGAGCTGTTTTTT. It yields the protein CASSLRTGGSGELFF.